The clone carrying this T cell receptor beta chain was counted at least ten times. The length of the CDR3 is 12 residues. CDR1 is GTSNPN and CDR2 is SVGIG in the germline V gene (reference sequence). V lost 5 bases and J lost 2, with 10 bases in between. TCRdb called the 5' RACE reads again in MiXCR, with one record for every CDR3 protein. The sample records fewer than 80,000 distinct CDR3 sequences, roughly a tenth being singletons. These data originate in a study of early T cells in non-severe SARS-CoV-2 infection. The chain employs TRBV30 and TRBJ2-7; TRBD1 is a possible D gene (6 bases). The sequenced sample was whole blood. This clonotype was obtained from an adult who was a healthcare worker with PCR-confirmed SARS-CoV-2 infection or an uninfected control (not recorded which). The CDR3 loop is CAWDTGTYEQYF. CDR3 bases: TGTGCCTGGGATACAGGGACCTACGAGCAGTACTTC.